Shown below are 12 T cell receptor beta chains from a single sample sequenced in a study of blood T cell repertoires in COVID-19. Profiling relied on immunoSEQ multiplex PCR, and the TCRdb table lists in-frame clones only, not all of them. The repertoire has about 200,000 clones, about 88% of them found once; the top ten carry 5.5% to 7%. Material for sequencing was peripheral blood. The receptors derive from a man between 35 and 55 years old with active or convalescent COVID-19.

This chain uses TRBV7-2 with TRBJ1-2; a weak D match, TRBD1 (6 bases). The germline V gene encodes CDR1 SGHTA and CDR2 FQGNSA. The CDR3 is 14 amino acids. V was cut by 6 bases and J by 5 bases, with 16 bases left in between. As DNA, the CDR3 is TGTGCCAGCAGATCTGATTTGGGGGCTTATGGCTACACCTTC. As protein: CASRSDLGAYGYTF. The whole variable domain, filled in from reference TRBV7-2 and TRBJ1-2, reads GAGVSQSPSNKVTEKGKDVELRCDPISGHTALYWYRQSLGQGLEFLIYFQGNSAPDKSGLPSDRFSAERTGGSVSTLTIQRTQQEDSAVYLCASRSDLGAYGYTFGSGTRLTVV.

The chain joins TRBV6-2 or TRBV6-3 to TRBJ1-3; 8 bases align to TRBD1. V lost 6 bases to trimming and J lost 4 bases; unmatched junction nucleotides: 5. This CDR3 contains 14 residues. The germline V gene encodes CDR1 MNHEY and CDR2 SVGEGT. CDR3 in DNA: TGTGCCAGCAGCTTCGGGGACAGGGGAAACACCATATATTTT. This codes for CASSFGDRGNTIYF.

The genes are TRBV6-5 and TRBJ2-2; TRBD2 agrees at 14 bases. CDR3 length: 14 amino acids. Looked up from germline, CDR1 is MNHEY and CDR2 is SVGAGI. V lost 10 bases to trimming and J lost 6 bases; unmatched junction nucleotides: 4. The CDR3 DNA reads TGTGCCATGAGACTAGCGGGAGGGGCCGGGGAGCTGTTTTTT. Its protein product is CAMRLAGGAGELFF.

This chain links TRBV6-5 with TRBJ1-1, with a possible D match to TRBD1 (5 bases). Germline CDR1 reads MNHEY; CDR2 reads SVGAGI. V lost 1 base, J lost 5 bases, and 14 bases lay in between. The CDR3 loop spans 15 amino acids. CDR3 sequence (DNA): TGTGCCAGCAGTTACTTCACAGACCGGGGGACTGAAGCTTTCTTT. This sequence encodes CASSYFTDRGTEAFF.

The rearrangement joins TRBV28 to TRBJ1-3; D unclear. Trimming stripped 5 bases from V and 0 bases from J, with 17 bases between. The germline V gene has CDR1 MDHEN and CDR2 SYDVKM. This CDR3 region has 17 residues. CDR3 nucleotide sequence: TGTGCCAGCAGTCCAGGAGGGATCGAAAGCTCTGGAAACACCATATATTTT. This gives the protein CASSPGGIESSGNTIYF.

V usage is TRBV28 and J usage is TRBJ2-7; D not certain. Germline V gene sequence: CDR1 MDHEN, CDR2 SYDVKM. Trimming took 2 bases from V and 5 from J, leaving 4 bases between them. The CDR3 loop spans 11 amino acids. CDR3 protein: CASSLIDEQYF. The DNA for the CDR3 is TGTGCCAGCAGTTTAATCGACGAGCAGTACTTC.

This rearrangement joins TRBV5-6 to TRBJ1-1; D is unresolved. V shed 3 bases and J shed 6 bases, with 15 bases lying between them. Per the germline V gene, CDR1 is SGHDT and CDR2 is YYEEEE. This CDR3 region has 14 residues. In nucleotides, the CDR3 is TGTGCCAGCAGCTCGAGGGAGGCGGTCGCTGAAGCTTTCTTT. It is translated as CASSSREAVAEAFF.

The rearrangement joins TRBV19 to TRBJ1-2; 8 positions match TRBD1. Trimming cost V 6 bases and J 6 bases; bases outside gene matches: 9. This CDR3 is built from 14 residues. Germline-derived CDR1 and CDR2 are LNHDA and SQIVND (reference sequence). The CDR3, as DNA: TGTGCCAGTAGCAGATTGGACAGGGCGGATGGCTACACCTTC. Protein product: CASSRLDRADGYTF.

CDR3 loop: CASSVDRNTEAFF. Here the CDR3 DNA reads TGTGCCAGCTCAGTTGACAGGAACACTGAAGCTTTCTTT. The chain is built from TRBV18 and TRBJ1-1; possibly TRBD1 for D (5 bases). Germline lookup yields CDR1 KGHSH and CDR2 LQKENI. V was pared by 5 bases and J by 1 base, with 8 bases between. The CDR3 covers 13 residues.

This clone was counted once. As the CDR3 is not closed by the conserved phenylalanine or tryptophan, this likely results from a read error. The DNA is left out, because the CDR3 cannot be placed on it with certainty; the CDR3 is given as TCRdb lists it. This sequence joins TRBV19 and TRBJ2-7; the table's D gene call, TRBD1, was not cross checked with the DNA. The CDR3 comprises 9 residues, both ends counted. Germline CDR1 LNHDA, CDR2 SQIVND (reference sequence). CDR3 amino acids: CASRGTTRG.

The chain couples TRBV6-5 to TRBJ1-6; D perhaps matches TRBD1 (6 bases). Germline V lookup: CDR1 MNHEY, CDR2 SVGAGI. The V gene lost 7 bases and the J gene lost 9 bases, with 10 bases spanning the gap. The CDR3 has 12 residues. The CDR3 region is CASTEGGSPLHF. The CDR3, as DNA: TGTGCCAGCACCGAAGGGGGTTCACCCCTCCACTTT.

The chain joins TRBV9 to TRBJ1-1; D unclear. Germline V lookup: CDR1 SGDLS, CDR2 YYNGEE. Trimming stripped 0 bases from V and 0 bases from J, with 6 bases between. CDR3 length: 14 residues. CDR3 nucleotide sequence: TGTGCCAGCAGCGTAGCTGGAGTGAACACTGAAGCTTTCTTT. The encoded protein is CASSVAGVNTEAFF.